This TCR beta chain stems from a study of blood T cell repertoires in COVID-19. Study details: COVID-19 samples, acute and convalescent, were from the United States, Italy and Spain.

Data came from immunoSEQ multiplex PCR; TCRdb stores just in-frame clones and leaves some out. The table records some 80,000 clones, 80% of them present only once. This CDR3 spans 16 amino acids. The germline gives CDR1 SGHTA, CDR2 FQGNSA. The V segment lost 5 bases and the J segment 5 bases; nucleotides outside the gene matches: 12. This clonotype was sampled from a man aged 55 to 70 with active or convalescent COVID-19. The sequencing input was peripheral blood. This sequence joins TRBV7-2 and TRBJ2-5, with TRBD2 matching 9 bases. The CDR3 sequence: CASSPSEAGGRETQYF. For the CDR3, the DNA is TGTGCCAGCAGCCCCTCAGAAGCGGGGGGTAGGGAGACCCAGTACTTC.